Sequencing of this T cell receptor beta chain was carried out in a study of lymphopenia after photon versus proton radiotherapy (dated 2019 in TCRdb). Some background on the complete study: Photon and proton radiation therapy were compared by the study for their immunological effects in patients with gastrointestinal tumors who developed high-grade lymphopenia. A cohort of some 21 patients with gastrointestinal tumors who received either photon or proton therapy and subsequently developed lymphopenia was included. The study aimed to characterize how the two radiation modalities differ in their impact on the immune system.

General study outcomes and caveats: During treatment, patients who received photon therapy lost naive T cells and TCR diversity and gained effector/memory populations, whereas patients who received proton therapy remained relatively stable. Across the cohort, among patients who died, a greater drop in TCR diversity after the nadir was inversely correlated with overall survival time. The authors looked at the survival association only in patients who died, and they framed better survival with proton therapy as a possibility rather than a demonstrated result. Once the lymphocyte count had reached its nadir, the repertoires of photon-treated patients showed oligoclonal expansion, particularly of CD8+ Temra cells, and this expansion drove the decline in diversity.

Preparation of the library involved the immunoSEQ multiplex PCR assay. T cell repertoires were profiled with deep sequencing of rearranged TCR beta loci together with multiparametric flow cytometry. As stored in TCRdb, this immuneACCESS dataset retains in-frame rearrangements with V and J assigned. A fraction of the clones does not appear; measured against another copy, unresolved V genes explain less than half of the discrepancy, and the remainder lacks a known reason. This sample is represented by 25,000 to 35,000 clones; roughly nine tenths of them were singletons. The ten largest make up about 6.3% of the sample. Points on this clone: Its recognized antigen is unknown. Base qualities are not recorded, but no much larger clone differs from it by a single base.

From a lookup of the germline V gene (reference sequence), CDR1 and CDR2 are SEHNR and FQNEAQ. The CDR3 spans 12 residues, from the cysteine through the phenylalanine. Only the CDR3 region is kept as DNA, spanning 36 bases read in frame from base 1. Deletion took 2 bases off V and 2 bases off J, with a span of 3 bases between the germline ends. The source was peripheral blood, collected from a patient treated with proton-based radiotherapy. The origin of this receptor is a woman between 65 and 79 years old with pancreatic cancer. Some clones in this sample may be carry-over from other donors' samples. The V gene is TRBV7-9 and the J gene is TRBJ2-5; confidence is insufficient to name the D gene. The CDR3 region reads CASSLNQETQYF. In nucleotides, the sequence is TGTGCCAGCAGCTTAAATCAAGAGACCCAGTACTTC.